This T cell receptor (beta chain) comes out of a study of cytomegalovirus exposure and HLA in healthy donors. Trimming cost V 5 bases and J 2 bases; bases outside gene matches: 12. Germline V gene lookup returns CDR1 PRHDT and CDR2 FYEKMQ (reference sequence). The CDR3 length is 16 residues. The primer mix had 60 Vbeta and 13 Jbeta primers. Libraries were prepared by immunoSEQ multiplex PCR; TCRdb keeps only in-frame clonotypes and omits some of them. The sample holds approximately 100,000 clones, almost 80% seen once. The sample was PBMCs. This clonotype was sampled from a man between 60 and 75 years old in good health and CMV-seropositive. The genes are TRBV13 and TRBJ2-7; 7 nucleotides match TRBD2. CDR3 sequence reads: CASSHAGSSGTYEQYF. In DNA form, the CDR3 reads TGTGCCAGCAGCCACGCGGGATCTAGCGGAACCTACGAGCAGTACTTC.